A selection of T cell receptor beta chains follows, all from one sample in a study of T cells in Graves' hyperthyroidism and ophthalmopathy. TCRdb analysed the multiplex PCR reads with MiXCR anew, one entry per CDR3 protein. The sample yields some 700,000 distinct CDR3 sequences, roughly a sixth seen once. Sample: blood. The receptors originated from a man in his fifties with Graves' hyperthyroidism. The conserved cysteine and the conserved F or W are not part of the CDR3 here.

CDR3 protein | J gene | V gene | CDR3 length
ASSSKGTDFSEQF | TRBJ2-1 | TRBV5-5 | 13
ASSSTTGNSYNEQF | TRBJ2-1 | TRBV12-3/TRBV12-4 | 14
ASSSQRETQY | TRBJ2-5 | TRBV18 | 10
ASSLGAGVSYGYT | TRBJ1-2 | TRBV13 | 13
ASRSLDSSNQPQH | TRBJ1-5 | TRBV27 | 13
ASSAPPGLFRPGAQH | TRBJ1-5 | TRBV19 | 15
ASSPPEYEQY | TRBJ2-7 | TRBV18 | 10
ASSSGTGRRETQY | TRBJ2-5 | TRBV5-1 | 13
ASSTGEENGYT | TRBJ1-2 | TRBV12-3/TRBV12-4 | 11
ASTAGTGNSYEQY | TRBJ2-7 | TRBV19 | 13
ASSITAGNNYGYT | TRBJ1-2 | TRBV27 | 13
SARALGFNQPQH | TRBJ1-5 | TRBV20-1 | 12
ASSQLSGNQPQH | TRBJ1-5 | TRBV3-1 | 12
ASSLAIWTDKMNTEAF | TRBJ1-1 | TRBV5-1 | 16
ASRQGFETEAF | TRBJ1-1 | TRBV12-3/TRBV12-4 | 11
ASSFGSGRVNEQF | TRBJ2-1 | TRBV27 | 13
ASSSRGVLEQF | TRBJ2-1 | TRBV27 | 11
ASSDKESYEQY | TRBJ2-7 | TRBV2 | 11
ASSTLAGSYEQY | TRBJ2-7 | TRBV7-9 | 12
ASSTRQVTGELF | TRBJ2-2 | TRBV19 | 12
SGLKRNTGELF | TRBJ2-2 | TRBV20-1 | 11
ASSVDKFPKETQY | TRBJ2-5 | TRBV2 | 13
AWSLPGGYSPLH | TRBJ1-6 | TRBV30 | 12
ATMTEHSNQPQH | TRBJ1-5 | TRBV19 | 12
ASSLPSRGNQPQH | TRBJ1-5 | TRBV28 | 13
ATSRDNRAGVTEAF | TRBJ1-1 | TRBV15 | 14
ASSKPGPQRGYT | TRBJ1-2 | TRBV6-2/TRBV6-3 | 12
SARDLHFSSYNEQF | TRBJ2-1 | TRBV20-1 | 14
ASSLAGQGRGTGELF | TRBJ2-2 | TRBV12-3/TRBV12-4 | 15
ASSTGVYSYNEQF | TRBJ2-1 | TRBV27 | 13
ASSPRGGGRQPQH | TRBJ1-5 | TRBV28 | 13
ASSLVSGQYSNQPQH | TRBJ1-5 | TRBV7-2 | 15
ASRSDGQMPPGYT | TRBJ1-2 | TRBV28 | 13
ASSRDRSTHEQY | TRBJ2-7 | TRBV18 | 12
ASSPEALSYNEQF | TRBJ2-1 | TRBV5-1 | 13
ASSRGLAGEYEQY | TRBJ2-7 | TRBV4-1 | 13
ASSPTVGGLISGDTEAF | TRBJ1-1 | TRBV28 | 17
ASSAQPGGEKLF | TRBJ1-4 | TRBV28 | 12
SVEDLSGWDNEQF | TRBJ2-1 | TRBV29-1 | 13
ASSLEREGHNEQF | TRBJ2-1 | TRBV2 | 13
ASSTTSGNNEQF | TRBJ2-1 | TRBV19 | 12
ASSSFSYEQY | TRBJ2-7 | TRBV6-2/TRBV6-3 | 10
ASSQVGLRDTYGKGNTEAF | TRBJ1-1 | TRBV12-3/TRBV12-4 | 19
ATSRVGLAGYEQY | TRBJ2-7 | TRBV15 | 13
ASSQDRRAF | TRBJ1-1 | TRBV4-1 | 9
ASSPPTSGTYNEQF | TRBJ2-1 | TRBV13 | 14
ASSLGFGLAYEQF | TRBJ2-1 | TRBV11-2 | 13